These T cell receptor beta chains were read from a single sample in a study of graft-versus-host responses after intestinal transplantation. TCRdb keeps only in-frame clones here, not all; method: immunoSEQ multiplex PCR. The repertoire includes 15,000 to 20,000 clones, around 41% of them detected once, and around 3.5% sits in the top ten. The sequencing used alloreactive CD8+ T cells from a mixed lymphocyte reaction culture, collected before intestinal transplant. The receptors here all came from a human patient who received an intestinal transplant. CDR3s include the opening cysteine and the closing phenylalanine or tryptophan. A D gene is named only where the DNA matches it firmly.

j_call: TRBJ2-7
d_call: -
v_call: TRBV7-7
cdr3_aa: CASSFGGSYEQYF

j_call: TRBJ1-5
d_call: -
v_call: TRBV30
cdr3_aa: CAWSFSAGINQPQHF

j_call: TRBJ1-2
d_call: -
v_call: TRBV5-4
cdr3_aa: CASSAKQGPMIYGYTF

j_call: TRBJ1-2
d_call: TRBD1
v_call: TRBV9
cdr3_aa: CASSVSSEGDSNYGYTF

j_call: TRBJ2-7
d_call: -
v_call: TRBV6-4
cdr3_aa: CASSGRLEPAHEQYF

j_call: TRBJ1-5
d_call: TRBD1
v_call: TRBV5-8
cdr3_aa: CASRRPDRVRYQPQHF

j_call: TRBJ2-3
d_call: -
v_call: TRBV4-1
cdr3_aa: CASSQEEAALTDTQYF

j_call: TRBJ2-1
d_call: TRBD2
v_call: TRBV28
cdr3_aa: CASSFGGRSSPFF

j_call: TRBJ2-5
d_call: -
v_call: TRBV2
cdr3_aa: CASSEWGQETQYF

j_call: TRBJ2-1
d_call: TRBD2
v_call: TRBV4-2
cdr3_aa: CASSLRDYTYNEQFF

j_call: TRBJ1-5
d_call: -
v_call: TRBV6-1
cdr3_aa: CASWSGYNQPQHF

j_call: TRBJ2-1
d_call: -
v_call: TRBV21-1
cdr3_aa: CASTEHGDFSYNEQFF

j_call: TRBJ2-1
d_call: -
v_call: TRBV7-6
cdr3_aa: CASSYVGNEQFF

j_call: TRBJ1-1
d_call: TRBD1
v_call: TRBV7-6
cdr3_aa: CASSLWTGGWNTEAFF

j_call: TRBJ2-7
d_call: -
v_call: TRBV5-6
cdr3_aa: CASSLASTYEQYF

j_call: TRBJ2-7
d_call: -
v_call: TRBV10-3
cdr3_aa: CAISTKGGYYEQYF

j_call: TRBJ2-2
d_call: TRBD1
v_call: TRBV9
cdr3_aa: CASSVTGPSGELFF

j_call: TRBJ1-1
d_call: TRBD1
v_call: TRBV27
cdr3_aa: CASSPPDRGWTEAFF

j_call: TRBJ2-7
d_call: -
v_call: TRBV4-1
cdr3_aa: CASSQVLDGVSQQYF

j_call: TRBJ2-5
d_call: TRBD1
v_call: TRBV11-3
cdr3_aa: CASSYPDRVGRETQYF

j_call: TRBJ2-7
d_call: TRBD2
v_call: TRBV27
cdr3_aa: CASSLKSPGGDIYEQYF

j_call: TRBJ2-1
d_call: -
v_call: TRBV5-1
cdr3_aa: CASSLEGNEQFF

j_call: TRBJ2-3
d_call: TRBD2
v_call: TRBV15
cdr3_aa: CATSRGGGLAGVWGTDTQYF